This is a list of T cell receptor beta chains from one sample in a study of Tregs in tolerant kidney transplant recipients. This table comes from immunoSEQ multiplex PCR, and its TCRdb copy is limited to in-frame clones, with some not included. This table holds roughly 66,000 clones, roughly 89% found once. Specimen: CD8+ T cells from blood, collected before the transplant. These receptors were collected from a human donor who received a combined kidney and bone marrow transplant. The CDR3 runs from the conserved cysteine through the conserved F or W. D genes are given only for firm matches. Rows may omit the clone size; those that give it use once, few, many or a size class.

>.|15|TRBV5-6|TRBJ2-7|.
TGTGCCAGCAGCTTCTCTTTGCAGGGGCTATACGAGCAGTACTTC
CASSFSLQGLYEQYF
>TRBD1|15|TRBV6-6|TRBJ1-3|.
TGTGCCAGCAGTCCGGGACAGGGCTCTGGAAACACCATATATTTT
CASSPGQGSGNTIYF
>.|15|TRBV6-5|TRBJ1-5|once
TGTGCCAGCAGTCCGACTGGAAATAGCAATCAGCCCCAGCATTTT
CASSPTGNSNQPQHF
>.|14|TRBV27|TRBJ1-5|.
TGTGCCAGCAGTTTAAGGCAGGGGAATCAGCCCCAGCATTTT
CASSLRQGNQPQHF
>.|14|TRBV7-2|TRBJ2-1|.
TGTGCCAGCAGCTTAGTAGGGGGACCTACGGAGCAGTTCTTC
CASSLVGGPTEQFF
>TRBD1|14|TRBV7-9|TRBJ1-1|.
TGTGCCAGCAGCCCGGACAGGGGGAGAGCTGAAGCTTTCTTT
CASSPDRGRAEAFF
>.|15|TRBV5-5|TRBJ2-7|.
TGTGCCAGCAGCTTGGGCGGGGCAGCGTCCTACGAGCAGTACTTC
CASSLGGAASYEQYF
>TRBD2|15|TRBV19|TRBJ2-1|.
TGTGCCACCGAAGGGCCTAGCGGGCTATACAATGAGCAGTTCTTC
CATEGPSGLYNEQFF
>TRBD1|15|TRBV11-3|TRBJ2-1|.
TGTGCCAGCAGCTTCACGGGACAGGGCTACAATGAGCAGTTCTTC
CASSFTGQGYNEQFF
>.|16|TRBV4-1|TRBJ2-7|.
TGCGCCAGCAGCCAAGATAGTGATCAGGCCTCGGCCGAGCAGTACTTC
CASSQDSDQASAEQYF
>.|16|TRBV6-5|TRBJ2-7|.
TGTGCCAGCAGTTACTCGTCGGGACACCGTTTCTACGAGCAGTACTTC
CASSYSSGHRFYEQYF
>.|15|TRBV11-1|TRBJ2-4|.
TGTGCCAGCAGCTTACAGGGGTTGGGCAAAAACATTCAGTACTTC
CASSLQGLGKNIQYF
>TRBD2|18|TRBV7-6|TRBJ2-5|.
TGTGCCAGCAGCTTAAAGGGGGGACTAGCGGCCCACCAAGAGACCCAGTACTTC
CASSLKGGLAAHQETQYF
>TRBD2|15|TRBV2|TRBJ2-5|.
TGTGCCAGCAGTGACAGACTAGCGCGACAAGAGACCCAGTACTTC
CASSDRLARQETQYF
>TRBD2|16|TRBV13|TRBJ2-2|.
TGTGCCAGCAGCTTAGGGACTAGCGGAAACACCGGGGAGCTGTTTTTT
CASSLGTSGNTGELFF
>.|15|TRBV28|TRBJ1-2|.
TGTGCCAGCAGTTCGCGACAATCCCTATCCCAAGGCTACACCTTC
CASSSRQSLSQGYTF
>.|13|TRBV6-5|TRBJ1-2|.
TGTGCCAGCAGTTACTCATCTGGAGGCGGCTACACCTTC
CASSYSSGGGYTF
>.|13|TRBV7-9|TRBJ1-1|.
TGTGCCAGCAGCCCACGTTCGGGGAAAATAGCTTTCTTT
CASSPRSGKIAFF
>.|16|TRBV4-1|TRBJ1-3|.
TGCGCCAGCAGCCAAGATTTCGTTAGCTCTGGAAACACCATATATTTT
CASSQDFVSSGNTIYF
>TRBD2|15|TRBV6-5|TRBJ2-1|.
TGTGCCAGCAGTCGCGGACTAGCGGTCTGGGATGAGCAGTTCTTC
CASSRGLAVWDEQFF
>.|14|TRBV7-6|TRBJ2-7|.
TGTGCCAGCAGCTTAGTGGGGGGTATCAACGAGCAGTACTTC
CASSLVGGINEQYF
>TRBD1|15|TRBV4-1|TRBJ2-7|.
TGCGCCAGCAGCCAAGCCCGGGACAGGCGCTACGAGCAGTACTTC
CASSQARDRRYEQYF
>TRBD2|15|TRBV9|TRBJ2-7|once
TGTGCCAGCACACCGGGACTAGCGCCTTCCTACGAGCAGTACTTC
CASTPGLAPSYEQYF
>.|14|TRBV2|TRBJ2-5|.
TGTGCCAGCAGTGAATGGGGGCTCCAAGAGACCCAGTACTTC
CASSEWGLQETQYF
>TRBD2|15|TRBV5-4|TRBJ2-1|.
TGTGCCAGCAGCTTGGCAGCGGGGGAGAGCAATGGGCAGTTCTTC
CASSLAAGESNGQFF
>TRBD1|15|TRBV19|TRBJ1-2|.
TGTGCCAGTAGTATTGGGAACAGGGGGTTCTATGGCTACACCTTC
CASSIGNRGFYGYTF
>.|13|TRBV6-1|TRBJ2-7|.
TGTGCCAGCAGTGCAGAGGGACTCTACGAGCAGTACTTC
CASSAEGLYEQYF
>.|13|TRBV6-5|TRBJ1-1|.
TGTGCCAGCAGTCAATCCCAGGGAACTGAAGCTTTCTTT
CASSQSQGTEAFF
>.|16|TRBV7-9|TRBJ1-2|.
TGTGCCAGCAGCTTAGGACAAACGGAGGGTATAGAAGGCTACACCTTC
CASSLGQTEGIEGYTF
>TRBD2|16|TRBV7-6|TRBJ2-1|.
TGTGCCAGCAGCAACCAAGCGGGAGAAGTCAACAATGAGCAGTTCTTC
CASSNQAGEVNNEQFF
>.|13|TRBV27|TRBJ1-2|.
TGTGCCAGCAGTTCCTCTTCTAACTATGGCTACACCTTC
CASSSSSNYGYTF
>.|14|TRBV9|TRBJ1-5|once
TGTGCCAGCAGCGTAGGGGACACATATCAGCCCCAGCATTTT
CASSVGDTYQPQHF
>TRBD1|16|TRBV11-2|TRBJ2-3|.
TGTGCCAGCAGCTTAGGGCAGGGGGCTTACACAGATACGCAGTATTTT
CASSLGQGAYTDTQYF
>TRBD1|14|TRBV13|TRBJ2-3|.
TGTGCCAGCAGTCCCCGGCAGGGGGAGGATACGCAGTATTTT
CASSPRQGEDTQYF
>.|16|TRBV7-3|TRBJ2-1|.
TGTGCCAGCAGCTTAGAACCGGGACACCCAAAGAGGGAGCAGTTCTTC
CASSLEPGHPKREQFF
>.|15|TRBV5-4|TRBJ2-3|.
TGTGCCAGCAGGCCGGTTGCATCGGGCACAGATACGCAGTATTTT
CASRPVASGTDTQYF
>TRBD2|16|TRBV9|TRBJ2-1|.
TGTGCCAGCAGCGTAGGGGGACTAGTTACGGTCAATGAGCAGTTCTTC
CASSVGGLVTVNEQFF
>.|16|TRBV9|TRBJ2-3|.
TGTGCCAGCAGCGCGGTCGGGAGTTCAGGCACAGATACGCAGTATTTT
CASSAVGSSGTDTQYF
>TRBD1|13|TRBV9|TRBJ2-7|.
TGTGCCAGCAGCGCCCTGACAGGGGGCGAGCAGTACTTC
CASSALTGGEQYF
>.|15|TRBV7-9|TRBJ2-2|once
TGTGCCAGCAGCTTAGGGGGGGTAAACACCGGGGAGCTGTTTTTT
CASSLGGVNTGELFF
>.|15|TRBV27|TRBJ2-7|.
TGTGCCAGCAGTTTACTAAGGGTAGGGGGAGACGAGCAGTACTTC
CASSLLRVGGDEQYF
>.|13|TRBV27|TRBJ1-1|.
TGTGCCAGCAGCCTCTCCGAGATCACTGAAGCTTTCTTT
CASSLSEITEAFF
>.|13|TRBV13|TRBJ2-2|.
TGTGCCAGCAGTCTCCTTGGGGGCAGCGAGCTGTTTTTT
CASSLLGGSELFF
>.|13|TRBV6-1|TRBJ2-7|.
TGTGCCAGCAGTGAAACCCGGGACTACGAGCAGTACTTC
CASSETRDYEQYF
>TRBD1|16|TRBV28|TRBJ2-7|.
TGTGCCAGTTACCCCGGGGAAGGGGGCGCCCCCTACGAGCAGTACTTC
CASYPGEGGAPYEQYF
>.|15|TRBV4-3|TRBJ1-2|.
TGCGCCAGCAGCCCGACGGGATTTACTAACTATGGCTACACCTTC
CASSPTGFTNYGYTF
>TRBD1|13|TRBV29-1|TRBJ1-2|.
TGCAGCGTAGCGGACAGGGATGGCTATGGCTACACCTTC
CSVADRDGYGYTF
>TRBD1|17|TRBV7-6|TRBJ1-5|.
TGTGCCAGCAGCTTGGGGTGGGGGACAGATAGCAATCAGCCCCAGCATTTT
CASSLGWGTDSNQPQHF